Listed below are T cell receptor beta chains from one sample, sequenced in a study of shared clonotypes between healthy human individuals. This table comes from immunoSEQ multiplex PCR, and its TCRdb copy is limited to in-frame clones, with some not included. The sample records around 500,000 clones, 76% being singletons. Material for sequencing was PBMCs. The receptors stem from a woman aged 40 to 50 in good health. Some clones in this sample may be carry-over from other donors' samples. The CDR3 runs from the conserved cysteine through the conserved F or W. The D gene is left open where the match is weak. Only part of the rows carry a size: once, few, many, or a class if the clone is expanded.

DNA: TGTGCCAGCAGTCCGCAGACAGGGTTTTATCAGCCCCAGCATTTT
CDR3: CASSPQTGFYQPQHF
D: TRBD1
size: NA
V: TRBV28
J: TRBJ1-5

DNA: TGCAGCGCCGCGGGATCAGCTAGGGAGACCCAGTACTTC
CDR3: CSAAGSARETQYF
D: NA
size: NA
V: TRBV29-1
J: TRBJ2-5

DNA: TGTGCCAGCAGCTTGGAGACTAGCTACTACAATGAGCAGTTCTTC
CDR3: CASSLETSYYNEQFF
D: TRBD2
size: NA
V: TRBV5-6
J: TRBJ2-1

DNA: TGCGCCAGCAGCTTGGACAACGAGGACACCATATATTTT
CDR3: CASSLDNEDTIYF
D: NA
size: few
V: TRBV5-1
J: TRBJ1-3

DNA: TGTGCCAGCAGCTCGGGAGGGAGTTTCACAGATACGCAGTATTTT
CDR3: CASSSGGSFTDTQYF
D: TRBD2
size: many
V: TRBV13
J: TRBJ2-3

DNA: TGTGCCAGCAGCTTGGGACAATTAAGCTCCTACAATGAGCAGTTCTTC
CDR3: CASSLGQLSSYNEQFF
D: NA
size: NA
V: TRBV5-4
J: TRBJ2-1

DNA: TGTGCCAGCAGCTCCTCTCGGGGGGGGTACCAAGAGACCCAGTACTTC
CDR3: CASSSSRGGYQETQYF
D: TRBD2
size: NA
V: TRBV9
J: TRBJ2-5

DNA: TGCGCCAGCAAAGTCGCGGGAGTTAACACCGGGGAGCTGTTTTTT
CDR3: CASKVAGVNTGELFF
D: TRBD2
size: few
V: TRBV5-1
J: TRBJ2-2

DNA: TGTGCCAGCAGCCCTCGAGGGGCTTGGACTGAAGCTTTCTTT
CDR3: CASSPRGAWTEAFF
D: NA
size: many
V: TRBV5-3
J: TRBJ1-1

DNA: TGTGCCAGCAGCAAAGTCAGAGGGCGGCTACGCACAGATACGCAGTATTTT
CDR3: CASSKVRGRLRTDTQYF
D: NA
size: few
V: TRBV21-1
J: TRBJ2-3